Listed below are T cell receptor beta chains from one sample, sequenced in a study of T cells in Graves' hyperthyroidism and ophthalmopathy. TCRdb reprocessed the multiplex PCR reads via MiXCR and lists one record per CDR3 protein. The sample includes about 580,000 distinct CDR3 sequences, approximately 44% seen only once; the top ten take about 8%. The material sequenced was peripheral blood or thyroid tissue (not recorded which). These receptors were taken from a woman aged 18-29 years with Graves' hyperthyroidism. Each CDR3 is given without its conserved first and last residue.

TRBJ1-1,TRBV20-1,SAREDTTSGSGIEQFGNTEAF
TRBJ1-2,TRBV7-9,ASSLPQGSLYGYT
TRBJ1-2,TRBV6-2/TRBV6-3,ASSSSGTGGT
TRBJ2-2,TRBV2,ASNGQREDTGELF
TRBJ2-6,TRBV5-1,ASSSPGQGLPGANVLT
TRBJ2-1,TRBV10-3,AISPTGPTNNEQF
TRBJ2-6,TRBV19,ASSIRGRANVLT
TRBJ2-7,TRBV29-1,SVRQGGPSHEQY
TRBJ2-7,TRBV7-2,ASRTGTGDEQY
TRBJ2-7,TRBV11-1,ASSVTEGDEQY
TRBJ1-1,TRBV5-4,ASIPIGRTEAF
TRBJ1-3,TRBV9,ASSDGQGSGNTIY
TRBJ1-5,TRBV29-1,SVTLDRGLETQH
TRBJ1-5,TRBV9,ASSVAPGYQPQH
TRBJ1-5,TRBV2,ASPGSSNQPQH
TRBJ1-5,TRBV7-8,ASSKRDSFSNQPQH
TRBJ2-5,TRBV6-5,ASSRTGIGGETQY
.,TRBV27,ASSSGGWSNQPQY
TRBJ1-6,TRBV19,ASTRRGQGSSPLH
TRBJ1-5,TRBV13,ASSLGQGLRPQH
TRBJ2-5,TRBV7-9,ASSLGAALVEETQY
TRBJ2-7,TRBV19,ASSIRPAGVGMGYEQY
TRBJ1-1,TRBV10-3,AIREGQGDTEAF
TRBJ1-2,TRBV20-1,SARDPGVNTGGYT
TRBJ2-6,TRBV6-5,ASSYRSGTTSSGANVLT
TRBJ2-5,TRBV7-9,ASSFVLGTSGRPQETQY
TRBJ2-6,TRBV9,ASSVEDWANVLT
TRBJ2-5,TRBV29-1,SVGETGGAKTQY
TRBJ2-5,TRBV20-1,SARQGSQETQY
TRBJ1-4,TRBV7-9,ASSFVGLANNEKLF
TRBJ2-7,TRBV20-1,SARGPRAPDYEQY
TRBJ1-5,TRBV7-2,ASSLTGTGDQPQH
TRBJ2-5,TRBV7-6,ASSLTPTAREETQY
TRBJ2-5,TRBV15,ATSSDSWGRPQETQY
TRBJ1-2,TRBV24-1,APGQVRDGYT
TRBJ2-7,TRBV29-1,SAAGQGDPHEQY
TRBJ2-7,TRBV7-3,ASSFSGGHYNEQY
TRBJ2-7,TRBV20-1,SAGELAGDYEQY
TRBJ2-7,TRBV7-2,ASSQDRAFIYEQY
TRBJ1-6,TRBV7-3,ASSLSEDLKRGSPLH
TRBJ2-5,TRBV6-1,AAISRDSQETQY
TRBJ1-1,TRBV10-2,ASSESFNPEAF
TRBJ2-1,TRBV6-4,ASSRLGQSSYNEQF
TRBJ2-7,TRBV18,ASSPGTGHYEQY